The 14 T cell receptor beta chains reported below all come from one sample, sequenced in a study of CD8+ T cells in alopecia areata. Sequencing used cDNA as its template, made by extracting RNA and reverse transcribing it. The data were produced by immunoSEQ multiplex PCR, yet TCRdb's version contains in-frame clones alone and is incomplete. The sample contains around 140,000 clones, over 70% of which appear only once. Specimen: CD8+ T cells sorted from blood, collected at week 0. The receptors were sampled from a human donor with alopecia areata.

This chain's CDR3 is CATSRGDREGDEQFF. The CDR3 coding sequence is TGTGCCACCAGCAGGGGGGACAGGGAGGGAGATGAGCAGTTCTTC. The chain has TRBV15 and TRBJ2-1; 9 bases match TRBD1. The junction had 8 bases not matched to a gene; V was cut back by 3 bases and J by 8 bases. This CDR3 has 15 residues. Germline-derived CDR1 and CDR2 are LNHNV and YYDKDF (reference sequence).

The sample holds a few counts of this clone. This sequence joins TRBV7-9 and TRBJ2-7; 10 bases fit TRBD1. Losses at the gene ends were 5 bases for V and 6 bases for J; bases not matched to a gene: 10. Germline V CDR1 and CDR2: SEHNR, FQNEAQ (reference sequence). There are 15 residues in the CDR3. CDR3 DNA sequence: TGTGCCAGCAGCCCTAAAGGGACAGGGGATCTCGAGCAGTACTTC. This encodes CASSPKGTGDLEQYF.

The chain recombines TRBV7-9 with TRBJ1-2, with 7 nucleotides matching TRBD1. CDR1 SEHNR and CDR2 FQNEAQ come from the germline V gene (reference sequence). The CDR3 has 19 amino acids. Trimming removed 1 base from V and 1 base from J; junction bases left unmatched: 15. The CDR3 here is CASSLGTGTDPNFNYGYTF. DNA for the CDR3: TGTGCCAGCAGCTTAGGTACAGGGACAGATCCGAACTTTAACTATGGCTACACCTTC.

The V gene is TRBV9, the J gene TRBJ2-1, with D maybe TRBD2 (5 bases). This CDR3 has 18 residues. Deletions cut 3 bases from V and 2 bases from J, with 21 bases between. The V gene's germline CDR1 is SGDLS and CDR2 YYNGEE. The CDR3: CASSGVMRALWPYNEQFF. The CDR3 bases are TGTGCCAGCAGCGGAGTGATGAGGGCTCTATGGCCCTACAATGAGCAGTTCTTC.

This clone has a single count. The V gene is TRBV30, the J gene TRBJ2-1, with 8 bases that match TRBD1. V shed 5 bases and J 3 bases; nucleotides not matched to a gene: 9. The germline V gene encodes CDR1 GTSNPN and CDR2 SVGIG (reference sequence). CDR3 length: 15 amino acids. In nucleotides, the CDR3 is TGTGCCTGGGGACAGGGCATAGGGGTCTACAATGAGCAGTTCTTC. Its translation is CAWGQGIGVYNEQFF.

The chain employs TRBV12-5 and TRBJ2-1; D may be TRBD2 (6 bases). Germline V gene sequence: CDR1 LGHNT, CDR2 FRNRAP. V was clipped by 5 bases and J by 6 bases, with 11 bases between them. CDR3 length: 13 amino acids. The CDR3, as DNA: TGTGCTAGTGGTCCGGGACTCCGCAATGAGCAGTTCTTC. This gives the protein CASGPGLRNEQFF.

V usage is TRBV6-5 and J usage is TRBJ2-5; TRBD2 matches at 8 bases. Germline V lookup: CDR1 MNHEY, CDR2 SVGAGI. Trimming removed 8 bases from V and 5 bases from J; junction bases left unmatched: 4. This CDR3 has 12 residues. The CDR3 nucleotides read TGTGCCAGCCGGGAGGGAATGGAGACCCAGTACTTC. Translation gives CASREGMETQYF.

In DNA form, the CDR3 reads TGTGCCAGCAGCCTAACCGAGACAGCGTCCTACGAGCAGTACTTC. This encodes CASSLTETASYEQYF. The genes are TRBV7-8 and TRBJ2-7; possible D gene TRBD1, 5 bases. CDR1 and CDR2 from the germline V gene are SGHVS and FQNEAQ. The CDR3 is made up of 15 amino acids. Trimming left V 5 bases short and J 1 base short, with 15 bases between. The whole variable domain, remainder taken from reference TRBV7-8 and TRBJ2-7, is GAGVSQSPRYKVAKRGQDVALRCDPISGHVSLFWYQQALGQGPEFLTYFQNEAQLDKSGLPSDRFFAERPEGSVSTLKIQRTQQEDSAVYLCASSLTETASYEQYFGPGTRLTVT.

The rearrangement joins TRBV29-1 to TRBJ2-7; 9 nucleotides align to TRBD1. Unmatched junction bases numbered 10, after V lost 7 bases and J lost 6 bases. Germline V gives CDR1 SQVTM, CDR2 ANQGSEA. This CDR3 region has 13 residues. The CDR3 is CSGEGTGKGEQYF. In DNA form, the CDR3 reads TGCAGCGGGGAAGGGACAGGGAAAGGCGAGCAGTACTTC.

V usage is TRBV7-8 and J usage is TRBJ2-7; unclear D gene. Germline loops: CDR1 SGHVS, CDR2 FQNEAQ. Trimming took off 5 bases at V and 1 base at J, with 6 bases between the two ends. There are 12 residues in the CDR3. CDR3 region: CASSPPSYEQYF. CDR3 in DNA: TGTGCCAGCAGCCCCCCGTCCTACGAGCAGTACTTC. The variable domain in full, completed from reference TRBV7-8 and TRBJ2-7, reads GAGVSQSPRYKVAKRGQDVALRCDPISGHVSLFWYQQALGQGPEFLTYFQNEAQLDKSGLPSDRFFAERPEGSVSTLKIQRTQQEDSAVYLCASSPPSYEQYFGPGTRLTVT.

This clone was found a few times. The chain recombines TRBV30 with TRBJ1-1; D remains ambiguous. The CDR3 is 12 residues long. Germline CDR1 reads GTSNPN; CDR2 reads SVGIG (reference sequence). With 1 base removed from V and 7 bases from J, the gap between germline ends came to 10 bases. CDR3 region: CAWSEIDVEAFF. CDR3 nucleotide sequence: TGTGCCTGGAGTGAAATAGACGTTGAAGCTTTCTTT.

This clone was counted once. The V gene is TRBV18, the J gene TRBJ2-3; D might be TRBD1 or TRBD2, each matching 5 bases. The CDR3 consists of 14 residues. CDR1 is KGHSH, CDR2 LQKENI, per germline. Trimming shortened V by 5 bases and J by 1 base, and 10 bases separated the two germline ends. The CDR3 sequence: CASSEMGGTDTQYF. CDR3 nucleotides: TGTGCCAGCTCAGAGATGGGGGGCACAGATACGCAGTATTTT. The whole variable domain, filled in from reference TRBV18 and TRBJ2-3, reads NAGVMQNPRHLVRRRGQEARLRCSPMKGHSHVYWYRQLPEEGLKFMVYLQKENIIDESGMPKERFSAEFPKEGPSILRIQQVVRGDSAAYFCASSEMGGTDTQYFGPGTRLTVL.

The rearrangement uses TRBV11-2 and TRBJ2-1; D ambiguous. V lost 2 bases and J 0 bases, leaving 17 bases between the germline ends. Germline V gene lookup returns CDR1 SGHAT and CDR2 FQNNGV. CDR3 length: 18 residues. The CDR3: CASSLTGERSSSYNEQFF. As DNA, the CDR3 is TGTGCCAGCAGCTTAACGGGTGAGCGAAGTAGCTCCTACAATGAGCAGTTCTTC.

The V call is TRBV5-6, the J call TRBJ2-7; 10 nucleotides match TRBD1. This CDR3 is 14 amino acids long. V was pared by 4 bases and J by 0 bases, with 1 base of the junction left unmatched. CDR1 is SGHDT and CDR2 is YYEEEE in the germline V gene. For the CDR3, the DNA is TGTGCCAGCAGCCGGACAGGGGGCTCCTACGAGCAGTACTTC. Its protein product is CASSRTGGSYEQYF.